This entry is about one T cell receptor (beta chain). The entry originates in a study of blood T cell repertoires in COVID-19. Profiled with immunoSEQ multiplex PCR; TCRdb holds only in-frame clones, not every one. The sample includes 200,000 or so clones, around 90% of them seen just once. The source is a woman aged 25-40 years who had recovered from COVID-19. The specimen was PBMCs or T cells enriched from blood (not recorded which).

The CDR3 region is CASGLESGAGELFF. The CDR3 bases are TGTGCTAGTGGTTTGGAGTCGGGGGCCGGGGAGCTGTTTTTT. The rearrangement links TRBV12-5 to TRBJ2-2; tentative D call: TRBD2 (6 bases). V was clipped by 1 base and J by 6 bases, with 9 bases between them. Germline V CDR1 and CDR2: LGHNT, FRNRAP. CDR3 length: 14 residues.